This is a list of T cell receptor beta chains from one sample in a study of T cell responses to AZD1222 COVID-19 vaccine. Assay used: immunoSEQ multiplex PCR; TCRdb lists only in-frame clones, some missing. The table lists 80,000 to 95,000 clones, approximately 78% of them singletons. Sample: peripheral blood, taken on day 0 of AZD1222 vaccination. Source of these receptors: an adult in good health. CDR3s include the opening cysteine and the closing phenylalanine or tryptophan. Fields, in order: J gene, V gene, clone size, D gene, CDR3 DNA, CDR3 protein. D genes are given only for firm matches. Not every row has a clone size; where given, it reads once, few, many or a size class.

TRBJ2-2 | TRBV9 | . | . | TGTGCCAGCAGGCCGGAGGGCACCGGGGAGCTGTTTTTT | CASRPEGTGELFF
TRBJ1-3 | TRBV11-2 | . | . | TGTGCCAGCAGCGTTCGATCGGCCGGAAACACCATATATTTT | CASSVRSAGNTIYF
TRBJ1-1 | TRBV21-1 | few | . | TGTGCCAGCAGCAAATATAGGGGGCCCATGAACACTGAAGCTTTCTTT | CASSKYRGPMNTEAFF
TRBJ2-1 | TRBV7-9 | . | TRBD2 | TGTGCCAGCAGCTTAGCACCGGGACTAGCGGGAGGATCTGAGCAGTTCTTC | CASSLAPGLAGGSEQFF
TRBJ1-1 | TRBV7-9 | . | TRBD1 | TGTGCCAGCAGCCCGGACAGGGCGATGAACACTGAAGCTTTCTTT | CASSPDRAMNTEAFF
TRBJ2-7 | TRBV10-2 | . | . | TGCGCCAGCAGTGAGTGGCCCGCCCTTCCCTCGGACCAGTACTTC | CASSEWPALPSDQYF
TRBJ1-2 | TRBV7-2 | . | . | TGTGCCAGCAGCTTGGATGTTAACTATGGCTACACCTTC | CASSLDVNYGYTF
TRBJ2-7 | TRBV20-1 | . | TRBD1 | TGCAGTGCTAGTCTGACAGGGGGCTCCGAGCAGTACTTC | CSASLTGGSEQYF
TRBJ2-1 | TRBV19 | . | TRBD2 | TGTGCCAGTAGTACAGAATGGACTAGCGGGAGGGAGAGCTCCTACAATGAGCAGTTCTTC | CASSTEWTSGRESSYNEQFF
TRBJ2-3 | TRBV2 | . | . | TGTGCCAGCAGTCCCTCTGCAGATACGCAGTATTTT | CASSPSADTQYF
TRBJ1-1 | TRBV5-1 | . | TRBD1 | TGCGCCAGCAGCTTTTCCGGGACAGGGGACACTGAAGCTTTCTTT | CASSFSGTGDTEAFF
TRBJ2-5 | TRBV5-5 | . | TRBD2 | TGTGCCAGCAGCTTGGGTTCTAGCGGCTACCAAGAGACCCAGTACTTC | CASSLGSSGYQETQYF
TRBJ1-4 | TRBV9 | few | . | TGTGCCAGCAGCGTAGTCAAGAGGGGGAAACAGACTAATGAAAAACTGTTTTTT | CASSVVKRGKQTNEKLFF
TRBJ1-1 | TRBV3-1/TRBV3-2 | . | . | TGTGCCAGCAGCCAACAGCTGGGAGGTGAAGCTTTCTTT | CASSQQLGGEAFF
TRBJ2-2 | TRBV7-6 | . | TRBD1 | TGTGCCAGCAGCGTCGAGGACAGGGAGTACACCGGGGAGCTGTTTTTT | CASSVEDREYTGELFF
TRBJ1-1 | TRBV5-1 | . | TRBD1 | TGCGCCAGCAGCTTGACAGGGGCCACTGAAGCTTTCTTT | CASSLTGATEAFF
TRBJ2-7 | TRBV5-1 | . | TRBD1 | TGCGCCAGCAGCTTGTCAGGACAGGGCCACCAAGAGCAGTACTTC | CASSLSGQGHQEQYF
TRBJ1-1 | TRBV5-4 | . | . | TGTGCCAGCAGCTTGGGGGGCGGGGAGAACACTGAAGCTTTCTTT | CASSLGGGENTEAFF
TRBJ2-1 | TRBV30 | . | TRBD2 | TGTGCCCTAGAGTTCAGCGGGACCTCCTACAATGAGCAGTTCTTC | CALEFSGTSYNEQFF
TRBJ1-1 | TRBV24-1 | . | . | TGTGCCACCAGTGGGGCCCCCGGGAACACTGAAGCTTTCTTT | CATSGAPGNTEAFF
TRBJ2-7 | TRBV5-1 | . | TRBD2 | TGCGCCAGCAGCCCGGGGAGGACTAGCGACTACGAGCAGTACTTC | CASSPGRTSDYEQYF
TRBJ2-7 | TRBV29-1 | . | TRBD1 | TGCAGCACTCGACAGGGGAGCTCCTACGAGCAGTACTTC | CSTRQGSSYEQYF
TRBJ2-7 | TRBV6-5 | . | TRBD2 | TGTGCCAGCAGTTACTCAACGGGAGGCTCCTACGAGCAGTACTTC | CASSYSTGGSYEQYF
TRBJ2-7 | TRBV18 | once | TRBD2 | TGTGCCAGCTCCGGGAGCGGGACCCCCTACGAGCAGTACTTC | CASSGSGTPYEQYF
TRBJ1-5 | TRBV10-3 | . | . | TGTGCCATCAGCAACACAGGGTCCGATCAGCCCCAGCATTTT | CAISNTGSDQPQHF
TRBJ2-7 | TRBV7-2 | . | . | TGTGCCAGCAGCTTAGGGACTGGGGGCTCCTACGAGCAGTACTTC | CASSLGTGGSYEQYF
TRBJ2-5 | TRBV20-1 | . | . | TGCAGTGCTAGTCCTGGAGAGACCCAGTACTTC | CSASPGETQYF
TRBJ2-1 | TRBV24-1 | . | TRBD1 | TGTGCCACCAGTGATTTGCAACAGGGGGGCAATGAGCAGTTCTTC | CATSDLQQGGNEQFF
TRBJ2-1 | TRBV14 | . | . | TGTGCCAGCAGCCCCTCCTGGCTGGGAACCTCCTACAATGAGCAGTTCTTC | CASSPSWLGTSYNEQFF
TRBJ2-1 | TRBV27 | . | . | TGTGCCAGCAGTAATCAGGGGGGCAATGAGCAGTTCTTC | CASSNQGGNEQFF
TRBJ1-1 | TRBV5-1 | . | . | TGCGCCAGCAGCTTGGATACCGGGACTACTGAAGCTTTCTTT | CASSLDTGTTEAFF
TRBJ1-2 | TRBV10-1 | . | . | TGCGCCAGCAGTGTTTCCGGGACACGCCTTCCTAACTATGGCTACACCTTC | CASSVSGTRLPNYGYTF
TRBJ2-1 | TRBV4-1 | . | . | TGCGCCAGCAGCCAAGATCGTGGGACTTACAATGAGCAGTTCTTC | CASSQDRGTYNEQFF
TRBJ1-6 | TRBV5-4 | . | . | TGTGCCAGCAGCCTCAAGGGGAATTCACCCCTCCACTTT | CASSLKGNSPLHF
TRBJ1-2 | TRBV4-1 | few | TRBD1 | TGCGCCAGCAGCCAAGTAGACAGGGAAGTTGGCTACACCTTC | CASSQVDREVGYTF
TRBJ2-6 | TRBV21-1 | . | . | TGTGCCAGCAGCAAAGAGGGTGCGGGGGGGACTCCAAATTCTGGGGCCAACGTCCTGACTTTC | CASSKEGAGGTPNSGANVLTF
TRBJ1-5 | TRBV30 | . | . | TGTGCCTGGAGTAGAAGGGGAAATCAGCCCCAGCATTTT | CAWSRRGNQPQHF
TRBJ1-1 | TRBV5-1 | . | TRBD1 | TGCGCCAGCAGCTTTAAAATCGTAGGGCAGGGGGTCGGAGGGACTGAAGCTTTCTTT | CASSFKIVGQGVGGTEAFF
TRBJ2-3 | TRBV24-1 | . | . | TGTGCCACCAGTGATTTGCATAAATGCGGCGCAGATACGCAGTATTTT | CATSDLHKCGADTQYF
TRBJ1-5 | TRBV7-9 | . | . | TGTGCCAGCAGCTTTGGGGCGTTGCAGCCCCAGCATTTT | CASSFGALQPQHF
TRBJ2-5 | TRBV5-1 | . | TRBD2 | TGCGCCAGCAGCCACGATGTTAGCGGGAGCCCCGGGGAGACCCAGTACTTC | CASSHDVSGSPGETQYF
TRBJ2-7 | TRBV7-5 | few | . | TGTGTCAGAAGCCCCCCTACAGGGGCCATCTCCTACGAGCAGTACTTC | CVRSPPTGAISYEQYF
TRBJ1-1 | TRBV5-6 | . | . | TGTGCCAGCAGACGTACAGGGCGGAACACTGAAGCTTTCTTT | CASRRTGRNTEAFF
TRBJ1-1 | TRBV27 | many | TRBD1 | TGTGCCAGCAGTTTATCAGGGGGCCCGATGAACACTGAAGCTTTCTTT | CASSLSGGPMNTEAFF
TRBJ1-5 | TRBV7-9 | . | TRBD1 | TGTGCCAGCAGCGACTACAGGGGGCGCGGCAATCAGCCCCAGCATTTT | CASSDYRGRGNQPQHF
TRBJ1-5 | TRBV3-1/TRBV3-2 | medium-sized | TRBD1 | TGTGCCAGCAGCCAAGATGGCAGGGGGAAAAGATTTAATAGCAATCAGCCCCAGCATTTT | CASSQDGRGKRFNSNQPQHF
TRBJ2-5 | TRBV12-3/TRBV12-4 | . | TRBD1 | TGTGCCAGCAGTCTCACAGGGGGAGAGACCCAGTACTTC | CASSLTGGETQYF
TRBJ2-1 | TRBV11-2 | . | TRBD2 | TGTGCCAGCAGCTTAGCTCGGACATGGGAGGGTGAGCAGTTCTTC | CASSLARTWEGEQFF
TRBJ1-2 | TRBV7-8 | few | TRBD1 | TGTGCCAGCAGCTTAGGAGGGGGACAGAGTAACTATGGCTACACCTTC | CASSLGGGQSNYGYTF
TRBJ1-5 | TRBV19 | . | . | TGTGCCAGTACTAGACAGACTAGCAATCAGCCCCAGCATTTT | CASTRQTSNQPQHF
TRBJ1-1 | TRBV19 | few | TRBD1 | TGTGCCAGTAGCCTCCGGGACAGGGGGAACACTGAAGCTTTCTTT | CASSLRDRGNTEAFF